The 32 T cell receptor beta chains in this list originate from one sample, sequenced in a study of shared clonotypes between healthy human individuals. The repertoire was sequenced with immunoSEQ multiplex PCR; TCRdb's copy has only in-frame clones and lacks some. The profile shows about 2 million clones, about 94% of them singletons. CD45RO-negative CD8 cells positively selected for CCR7 made up the naive population, which excluded terminally differentiated effector memory CD45RA+ cells. The specimen sequenced was naive CD8+ T cells sorted from blood. Receptor source: a man aged 18 to 29 in good health.

The gene calls are TRBV4-1 and TRBJ1-4; 7 bases are shared with TRBD1. The CDR3 extends over 16 amino acids. J gave up 6 bases and V 0 bases, and 7 bases lay outside the gene matches. Per the germline V gene, CDR1 is MGHRA and CDR2 is YSYEKL. Here the CDR3 reads CASSQDHTGAYEKLFF. CDR3 nucleotides: TGCGCCAGCAGCCAAGATCATACAGGGGCGTATGAAAAACTGTTTTTT.

The J gene is TRBJ2-5, the V gene TRBV27, with 7 positions matching TRBD1. In germline, CDR1 is MNHEY, CDR2 SMNVEV (reference sequence). CDR3 size: 13 residues. The junction had 3 bases not matched to a gene; V was cut back by 3 bases and J by 5 bases. CDR3 DNA: TGTGCCAGCAGTTTGGGACAGTTGGAGACCCAGTACTTC. This encodes CASSLGQLETQYF.

CDR3 sequence reads: CASSRTPTYEQYF. CDR3 nucleotide sequence: TGTGCCAGCAGCCGGACGCCGACCTACGAGCAGTACTTC. The rearrangement uses TRBV7-3 and TRBJ2-7; D remains unclear. Germline V lookup: CDR1 SGHTA, CDR2 FQGTGA. This CDR3 region has 13 residues. Trimming took off 5 bases at V and 2 bases at J, with 10 bases between the two ends.

About this clone itself: The sample holds other DNA sequences that translate to the same CDR3. V usage is TRBV9 and J usage is TRBJ2-3; 8 bases align to TRBD1. V dropped 1 base and J dropped 4; count of bases not matched to a gene: 5. CDR1 is SGDLS, CDR2 YYNGEE, per germline. The CDR3 runs to 15 residues. The CDR3 nucleotides are TGTGCCAGCAGCGTATTGGCAGGGGGCCCAGATACGCAGTATTTT. It yields the protein CASSVLAGGPDTQYF.

V gene TRBV6-6 combines with J gene TRBJ2-5; D uncertain. The V end lost 4 bases, the J end lost 5 bases, and 17 bases lay between the germline ends. The CDR3 spans 15 residues. Germline V CDR1 and CDR2: MNHNY, SVGAGI (reference sequence). DNA for the CDR3: TGTGCCAGCAGTTCGGGCCTCCCCCTCGGGGAGACCCAGTACTTC. This encodes CASSSGLPLGETQYF.

For this clone: Other DNA sequences from this sample encode an identical CDR3 as well. As DNA, the CDR3 is TGTGCCAGCAGCTCCGGGGGCAGCACTGAAGCTTTCTTT. Amino acids: CASSSGGSTEAFF. The V call is TRBV9, the J call TRBJ1-1; TRBD1 might be the D (6 bases). Germline values: CDR1 SGDLS, CDR2 YYNGEE. This CDR3 is 13 amino acids long. V was trimmed by 4 bases and J by 4 bases, leaving 11 bases between them.

The rearrangement joins TRBV13 to TRBJ1-2, with a tentative D call TRBD1 (6 bases). This CDR3 comprises 17 residues. CDR1 PRHDT and CDR2 FYEKMQ come from the germline V gene (reference sequence). Trimming removed 5 bases at V and 4 bases at J, with 23 bases between. CDR3 bases: TGTGCCAGCAGCCTCAGGGGAGAGTTTGTTGTAGGCTATGGCTACACCTTC. Amino acids: CASSLRGEFVVGYGYTF.

The V call is TRBV19, the J call TRBJ1-3; D uncertain. V was pared by 2 bases and J by 4 bases, with 6 bases between. The CDR3 is 13 amino acids. The V gene's germline CDR1 is LNHDA and CDR2 SQIVND (reference sequence). CDR3 loop: CASSIISGNTIYF. The DNA of the CDR3 is TGTGCCAGTAGTATAATTTCCGGAAACACCATATATTTT.

The V and J genes are TRBV6-8 and TRBJ2-3; 9 bases are shared with TRBD2. The trim removed 0 bases at V and 4 bases at J, leaving 8 bases unmatched. Germline CDR1 and CDR2: MNHGY and SAAAGT. The CDR3 is 17 residues long. The CDR3 is CASSYSGLAGRSDTQYF. The CDR3 DNA reads as TGTGCCAGCAGTTACTCGGGCCTAGCGGGGAGGTCAGATACGCAGTATTTT.

The table lists this clone with a count of one. The chain combines TRBV30 with TRBJ2-7; the D is unclear. Germline CDR1 GTSNPN, CDR2 SVGIG (reference sequence). Deletions cut 4 bases from V and 0 bases from J, with 16 bases between. The CDR3 length is 15 residues. The CDR3 here is CAWTLGSVSSYEQYF. CDR3 nucleotides: TGTGCCTGGACCCTGGGGTCAGTTTCCTCCTACGAGCAGTACTTC.

Comments on this clone: At one boundary the junction diverges from the germline segment, which might be a read error. The CDR3 region is CASSLAGAGSEQFF. The CDR3 region has the DNA TGTGCTAGCAGCTTAGCTGGGGCCGGGAGTGAGCAGTTCTTC. V is TRBV7-7 and J is TRBJ2-1, with a tentative D call TRBD2 (6 bases). CDR1 is SSHAT, CDR2 FNYEAQ, per germline (reference sequence). This CDR3 spans 14 amino acids. Variable domain in full (rest from reference TRBV7-7 and TRBJ2-1): GAGVSQSPRYKVTKRGQDVTLRCDPISSHATLYWYQQALGQGPEFLTYFNYEAQPDKSGLPSDRFSAERPEGSISTLTIQRTEQRDSAMYRCASSLAGAGSEQFFGPGTRLTVL.

This clone was observed once. The genes are TRBV28 and TRBJ1-3, with 8 bases lining up with TRBD1. Germline values: CDR1 MDHEN, CDR2 SYDVKM. CDR3 size: 17 residues. Trimming cost V 6 bases and J 0 bases; bases outside gene matches: 10. CDR3 residues: CASRFTRTGTSGNTIYF. The CDR3 coding sequence is TGTGCCAGCAGATTTACCCGGACAGGGACCTCTGGAAACACCATATATTTT.

The chain uses TRBV6-6 and TRBJ2-1, with 10 bases fitting TRBD1. The CDR3 covers 15 residues. V was clipped by 5 bases and J by 3 bases; unmatched bases: 4. CDR1 and CDR2 from the germline V gene are MNHNY and SVGAGI (reference sequence). The CDR3 loop is CASSPDRGLYNEQFF. In DNA form, the CDR3 reads TGTGCCAGCAGTCCTGACAGGGGGCTCTACAATGAGCAGTTCTTC.

The CDR3 is CASHLGTGTGELFF. In nucleotides, the CDR3 is TGTGCCAGCCACCTTGGGACGGGCACCGGGGAGCTGTTTTTT. The chain has TRBV6-1 and TRBJ2-2; D may match TRBD1 or TRBD2 (5 bases each). CDR1 is MNHNS, CDR2 SASEGT, per germline. The CDR3 contains 14 residues. The V and J ends lost 8 bases and 4 bases respectively, with 14 bases between them.

The chain links TRBV27 to TRBJ2-7; weak D call: TRBD1 (6 bases). V lost 2 bases, J lost 3 bases, and 17 bases lay in between. Germline CDR1 and CDR2: MNHEY and SMNVEV (reference sequence). The CDR3 is 16 residues long. CDR3 bases: TGTGCCAGCAGTTTAGTGGTGCCAGGGGCTTTCTACGAGCAGTACTTC. Encoded protein: CASSLVVPGAFYEQYF.

CDR3 nucleotides: TGTGCCAGCAGTGACTCCCCGCGGGACAATCAGCCCCAGCATTTT. Amino acid sequence: CASSDSPRDNQPQHF. The chain has TRBV25-1 and TRBJ1-5; no firm D call. The V and J ends lost 3 bases and 3 bases respectively, with 12 bases between them. The CDR3 is 15 amino acids. Germline CDR1 and CDR2: MGHDK and SYGVNS.

On this clone itself: Other nucleotide sequences from this sample produce the same CDR3. The rearrangement uses TRBV13 and TRBJ2-2; D ambiguous. Germline V CDR1 and CDR2: PRHDT, FYEKMQ (reference sequence). The V end lost 5 bases, the J end lost 1 base, and 5 bases lay between the germline ends. The CDR3 contains 13 residues. The CDR3 loop is CASSPENTGELFF. CDR3 nucleotides: TGTGCCAGCAGCCCCGAGAACACCGGGGAGCTGTTTTTT. Supplemented by reference TRBV13 and TRBJ2-2, the full variable domain reads AAGVIQSPRHLIKEKRETATLKCYPIPRHDTVYWYQQGPGQDPQFLISFYEKMQSDKGSIPDRFSAQQFSDYHSELNMSSLELGDSALYFCASSPENTGELFFGEGSRLTVL.

The rearrangement joins TRBV5-4 to TRBJ2-7; D possibly corresponds to TRBD2 (6 bases). CDR1 is SGHNT, CDR2 YYREEE, per germline (reference sequence). With 1 base removed from V and 3 bases from J, the gap between germline ends came to 20 bases. This CDR3 is 17 amino acids long. The CDR3: CASSLSGRGNNLYEQYF. CDR3 in DNA: TGTGCCAGCAGCTTGTCGGGCCGCGGGAACAACCTCTACGAGCAGTACTTC.

The chain joins TRBV6-1 to TRBJ2-7, with D hard to call. The CDR3 is made up of 14 amino acids. Germline V lookup: CDR1 MNHNS, CDR2 SASEGT. V lost 0 bases, J lost 3 bases, and 9 bases lay in between. This CDR3 reads CASSEAAGDYEQYF. CDR3 nucleotide sequence: TGTGCCAGCAGTGAAGCTGCAGGAGACTACGAGCAGTACTTC.

To note about this clone: Other DNA sequences in the same sample also yield this CDR3. The CDR3 spells CASSVDGGLYEQYF. CDR3 bases: TGTGCCAGCAGCGTAGATGGCGGGCTCTACGAGCAGTACTTC. This chain links TRBV9 with TRBJ2-7; D possibly corresponds to TRBD2 (5 bases). Germline CDR1 SGDLS, CDR2 YYNGEE. Deletions cut 0 bases from V and 3 bases from J, with 10 bases between. The CDR3 contains 14 residues. Full variable domain (rest looked up from reference TRBV9 and TRBJ2-7): DSGVTQTPKHLITATGQRVTLRCSPRSGDLSVYWYQQSLDQGLQFLIQYYNGEERAKGNILERFSAQQFPDLHSELNLSSLELGDSALYFCASSVDGGLYEQYFGPGTRLTVT.

Notes on this clone: The identical CDR3 is also encoded by other nucleotide sequences in the sample. The V call is TRBV19, the J call TRBJ2-7, with a possible D match to TRBD1 (6 bases). The CDR3 has 13 amino acids. Germline loops: CDR1 LNHDA, CDR2 SQIVND (reference sequence). With 5 bases removed from V and 3 bases from J, the gap between germline ends came to 11 bases. CDR3 nucleotide sequence: TGTGCCAGTAGTCCAGGCAGGGGCTACGAGCAGTACTTC. Its protein product is CASSPGRGYEQYF.

Of note for this clone: Germline is not matched at one junction end, which may reflect a read error. This chain connects TRBV6-1 to TRBJ1-5, with 9 bases lining up with TRBD1. There are 11 residues in the CDR3. Germline loops: CDR1 MNHNS, CDR2 SASEGT. The CDR3 DNA is TGTGCCAGCAGACAGGGGGCTCAAAGCAGTTTT. Translation gives CASRQGAQSSF.

CDR3: CASSQDSPSGSYNEQFF. The CDR3 DNA reads TGCGCCAGCAGCCAAGATAGTCCTAGCGGCTCCTACAATGAGCAGTTCTTC. The V and J genes are TRBV4-1 and TRBJ2-1; 7 nucleotides match TRBD2. V shed 0 bases, J shed 0 bases, and the junction held 5 bases outside the gene matches. CDR1 and CDR2 (germline): MGHRA, YSYEKL. The CDR3 extends over 17 amino acids.

The CDR3 is CASSEDRGHEQYF. CDR3 nucleotide sequence: TGTGCCAGCAGCGAGGACAGGGGCCACGAGCAGTACTTC. This chain connects TRBV13 to TRBJ2-7; 9 positions match TRBD1. There are 13 residues in the CDR3. Germline V CDR1 and CDR2: PRHDT, FYEKMQ (reference sequence). Trimming at V came to 5 bases and at J to 5 bases, leaving 4 bases not matched to a gene.

The chain has TRBV19 and TRBJ1-3; no clear D. The V end lost 7 bases, the J end lost 2 bases, and 18 bases lay between the germline ends. The CDR3 has 16 residues. The germline gives CDR1 LNHDA, CDR2 SQIVND (reference sequence). CDR3: CASTSGEWLAGNTIYF. The CDR3 nucleotides read TGTGCCAGTACCAGTGGGGAATGGTTGGCTGGAAACACCATATATTTT. Using reference TRBV19 and TRBJ1-3 for the parts outside the CDR3, the full variable domain is DGGITQSPKYLFRKEGQNVTLSCEQNLNHDAMYWYRQDPGQGLRLIYYSQIVNDFQKGDIAEGYSVSREKKESFPLTVTSAQKNPTAFYLCASTSGEWLAGNTIYFGEGSWLTVV.

The genes are TRBV6-1 and TRBJ2-7; either TRBD1 or TRBD2 may supply D (5 bases each). The germline V gene encodes CDR1 MNHNS and CDR2 SASEGT. CDR3 size: 11 residues. V was cut by 6 bases and J by 7 bases, with 10 bases left in between. The chain's CDR3 is CASRGVSEQYF. Here the CDR3 DNA reads TGTGCCAGCAGGGGGGTGAGTGAGCAGTACTTC.

This clone was seen once. This chain uses TRBV9 with TRBJ1-6; 9 nucleotides agree with TRBD1. J lost 9 bases, V lost 3 bases, and 7 bases had no gene match. The CDR3 covers 15 residues. Germline values: CDR1 SGDLS, CDR2 YYNGEE. The CDR3 DNA follows: TGTGCCAGCAGCGACTCCGGGACAGGGACTTCACCCCTCCACTTT. This gives the protein CASSDSGTGTSPLHF.

V and J are TRBV6-1 and TRBJ1-1; D uncertain. CDR3 size: 15 residues. Germline V lookup: CDR1 MNHNS, CDR2 SASEGT. The V end was cut by 8 bases, the J end by 4 bases, with 20 bases between. CDR3 in DNA: TGTGCCAGCGGCGGCCCCCTAAGGGAGGCCACTGAAGCTTTCTTT. It specifies CASGGPLREATEAFF.

This rearrangement joins TRBV9 to TRBJ1-1; tentative D call: TRBD1 (6 bases). In germline, CDR1 is SGDLS, CDR2 YYNGEE. V lost 4 bases and J 3 bases, leaving 25 bases between the germline ends. CDR3 length: 18 residues. For the CDR3, the DNA is TGTGCCAGCAGCCCCGCAACAGGGATTAGCGCATCGGACACTGAAGCTTTCTTT. Translation gives CASSPATGISASDTEAFF.

The J gene is TRBJ2-7, the V gene TRBV27; D perhaps matches TRBD2 (5 bases). This CDR3 comprises 14 residues. Trimming took 2 bases from V and 5 from J, leaving 13 bases between them. Germline V gene sequence: CDR1 MNHEY, CDR2 SMNVEV (reference sequence). CDR3 DNA: TGTGCCAGCAGTTTAGGTGGGAGTATCAACGAGCAGTACTTC. It is translated as CASSLGGSINEQYF.

The chain recombines TRBV11-2 with TRBJ2-7, with a tentative D call TRBD1 (6 bases). Germline V gene sequence: CDR1 SGHAT, CDR2 FQNNGV. This CDR3 region has 14 residues. Deletions cut 1 base from V and 0 bases from J, with 7 bases between. The DNA of the CDR3 is TGTGCCAGCAGCTTAGCGGACAGCTCCTACGAGCAGTACTTC. This translates into CASSLADSSYEQYF.

The chain joins TRBV5-1 to TRBJ1-2, with D tentatively TRBD1 (6 bases). This CDR3 is built from 15 residues. Germline V gene sequence: CDR1 SGHRS, CDR2 YFSETQ. V was cut by 4 bases and J by 6 bases, with 19 bases left in between. CDR3 nucleotide sequence: TGCGCCAGCAGCCCCGCCTGGACAGCGTTTGATGGCTACACCTTC. Amino acid sequence: CASSPAWTAFDGYTF.